This T cell receptor beta chain was sequenced during a study of shared clonotypes between healthy human individuals. Produced via immunoSEQ multiplex PCR; TCRdb's table is partial and in-frame only. The data show more than 2 million clones, just under 95% seen once. V lost 3 bases, J lost 2 bases, and 6 bases stayed unmatched. Per the germline V gene, CDR1 is SEHNR and CDR2 is FQNEAQ (reference sequence). This CDR3 contains 16 residues. CD45RO negativity and positive selection for CCR7 defined naive CD8 cells, a population that excluded terminally differentiated effector memory CD45RA+ cells. Adults of Caucasian background living in Nashville, Tennessee made up all donors.

The specimen sequenced was naive CD8+ T cells sorted from blood. The TCR originated in a man younger than 35 in good health. The rearrangement joins TRBV7-9 to TRBJ2-5; 10 bases match TRBD2. The chain's CDR3 is CASSFRLAGAQETQYF. The CDR3 DNA follows: TGTGCCAGCAGCTTTCGGCTAGCGGGGGCACAAGAGACCCAGTACTTC.